The 14 T cell receptor beta chains reported below all come from one sample, sequenced in a study of blood T cell repertoires in COVID-19. Assay used: immunoSEQ multiplex PCR; TCRdb lists only in-frame clones, some missing. The data contain tens of thousands of clones, around 83% of them seen just once; the ten biggest clones take up 24%. Material for sequencing was peripheral blood. These receptors were obtained from a human donor with acute or convalescent COVID-19. The donor label of this sample is uncertain.

V usage is TRBV5-1 and J usage is TRBJ2-1; 9 positions agree with TRBD2. The V gene end was trimmed by 4 bases and the J gene end by 9 bases; junction bases not matched to a gene: 14. Per germline, CDR1 SGHRS and CDR2 YFSETQ. The CDR3 has 16 residues. The CDR3 DNA sequence: TGCGCCAGCAGCCGTCAGGGCGGGAGGGCCTTCAGTGAGCAGTTCTTC. This sequence encodes CASSRQGGRAFSEQFF.

This clone was counted only a few times. The chain employs TRBV10-3 and TRBJ1-6; D is possibly TRBD1 (5 bases). The CDR3 totals 12 residues. Germline CDR1 and CDR2: ENHRY and SYGVKD. V lost 6 bases, J lost 10 bases, and 10 bases lay in between. Here the CDR3 reads CAIRGPESPLHF. The CDR3 nucleotides read TGTGCCATCAGGGGGCCAGAATCACCCCTCCACTTT.

V usage is TRBV7-2 and J usage is TRBJ2-2; perhaps TRBD1 as D (6 bases). Germline V gene lookup returns CDR1 SGHTA and CDR2 FQGNSA. V was trimmed by 7 bases and J by 7 bases, leaving 16 bases between them. The CDR3 runs to 14 residues. The CDR3 coding sequence is TGTGCCAGCACACCCACAGGGTATAGCGGGGAGCTGTTTTTT. Amino acid sequence: CASTPTGYSGELFF.

The rearrangement joins TRBV29-1 to TRBJ2-1; 7 bases line up with TRBD2. Germline CDR1 SQVTM, CDR2 ANQGSEA. This CDR3 region has 16 residues. Germline trimming cut 4 bases from V and 7 bases from J; bases unmatched to any gene: 16. The chain's CDR3 is CSVGAVSFGRTNEQFF. CDR3 nucleotides: TGCAGCGTTGGGGCAGTCAGCTTCGGGAGGACGAATGAGCAGTTCTTC.

The rearrangement uses TRBV7-2 and TRBJ2-7, with 10 bases lining up with TRBD1. This CDR3 region has 14 residues. From germline, CDR1 is SGHTA and CDR2 FQGNSA. V lost 11 bases and J lost 2; bases outside the gene matches: 9. The CDR3 nucleotides are TGTGCCGCGGCGGGACAGGGGTCAACCTACGAGCAGTACTTC. This encodes CAAAGQGSTYEQYF.

This sequence joins TRBV18 and TRBJ1-2, with 7 bases lining up with TRBD1. Germline values: CDR1 KGHSH, CDR2 LQKENI. The junction had 7 bases not matched to a gene; V was cut back by 5 bases and J by 4 bases. There are 14 residues in the CDR3. The CDR3 DNA sequence: TGTGCCAGCTCAATGGACAGGTTAGCCTATGGCTACACCTTC. Translating gives CASSMDRLAYGYTF. The complete variable domain, with remaining parts taken from reference TRBV18 and TRBJ1-2, reads NAGVMQNPRHLVRRRGQEARLRCSPMKGHSHVYWYRQLPEEGLKFMVYLQKENIIDESGMPKERFSAEFPKEGPSILRIQQVVRGDSAAYFCASSMDRLAYGYTFGSGTRLTVV.

This clone was observed a handful of times. The chain combines TRBV7-3 with TRBJ2-3; 9 nucleotides agree with TRBD1. Germline CDR1 reads SGHTA; CDR2 reads FQGTGA. The CDR3 is 15 amino acids. Unmatched junction bases numbered 4, after V lost 5 bases and J lost 1 base. The CDR3 here is CASSPWDRGTDTQYF. The CDR3 DNA follows: TGTGCCAGCAGCCCGTGGGACAGGGGCACAGATACGCAGTATTTT.

The chain is built from TRBV12-3 or TRBV12-4 and TRBJ1-6, with D maybe TRBD1 (6 bases). This CDR3 is built from 13 residues. V lost 10 bases to trimming and J lost 7 bases, with 14 bases between them. The CDR3 coding sequence is TGTGCCACCCAAGGGGGAAGGAATTCACCCCTCCACTTT. This encodes CATQGGRNSPLHF.

This chain links TRBV30 with TRBJ1-5; D is possibly TRBD1 (6 bases). Trimming cost V 0 bases and J 4 bases, with 16 bases left between them. The CDR3 spans 16 residues. Germline V gene data show CDR1 as GTSNPN and CDR2 as SVGIG (reference sequence). CDR3 DNA sequence: TGTGCCTGGAGTGTACGGGGGGCAGGGGCGAATCAGCCCCAGCATTTT. Its protein is CAWSVRGAGANQPQHF.

This sequence joins TRBV5-6 and TRBJ1-4; 9 bases agree with TRBD1. The CDR3 consists of 14 residues. V lost 5 bases to trimming and J lost 6 bases; unmatched junction nucleotides: 5. The germline gives CDR1 SGHDT, CDR2 YYEEEE. This CDR3 reads CASRRTGADEKLFF. The CDR3 bases are TGTGCCAGCAGGCGGACAGGGGCGGATGAAAAACTGTTTTTT.

This chain joins TRBV5-1 and TRBJ2-3, with D possibly matching TRBD1 (6 bases). Germline CDR1 SGHRS, CDR2 YFSETQ. CDR3 size: 14 residues. Trimming shortened V by 4 bases and J by 4 bases, and 13 bases separated the two germline ends. CDR3 region: CASSEPGAADTQYF. CDR3 nucleotide sequence: TGCGCCAGCAGCGAACCAGGGGCGGCAGATACGCAGTATTTT.

V and J are TRBV5-6 and TRBJ1-6; D might be TRBD1 (6 bases). Germline V lookup: CDR1 SGHDT, CDR2 YYEEEE. The CDR3 runs to 16 residues. Trimming left V 0 bases short and J 2 bases short, with 9 bases between. CDR3 region: CASSLEKGAYNSPLHF. CDR3 bases: TGTGCCAGCAGCTTGGAAAAGGGGGCCTATAATTCACCCCTCCACTTT.

The rearrangement joins TRBV28 to TRBJ1-5, with D unresolved. There are 15 residues in the CDR3. V lost 5 bases and J lost 5, with 16 bases in between. The germline gives CDR1 MDHEN, CDR2 SYDVKM. CDR3 protein: CASSPRVEDHQPQHF. CDR3 coding DNA: TGTGCCAGCAGTCCCCGGGTTGAAGACCATCAGCCCCAGCATTTT.

This chain links TRBV4-1 with TRBJ2-3, with D perhaps TRBD2 (7 bases). Germline CDR1 and CDR2: MGHRA and YSYEKL. The V end was cut by 0 bases, the J end by 5 bases, with 15 bases between. CDR3 length: 16 amino acids. The CDR3 sequence is CASSQEFGGLVDTQYF. As DNA, the CDR3 is TGCGCCAGCAGCCAAGAATTCGGGGGGCTTGTAGATACGCAGTATTTT.